This T cell receptor (beta chain) was recovered during a study of blood T cell repertoires in COVID-19 (dated by TCRdb to about 2020). Some background on the complete study: Collaborator samples came from the United States, Italy and Spain and covered acute and convalescent phases of COVID-19. The prospective study material was composed of cDNA or gDNA derived from T cells, B-cell-depleted T cells, or PBMCs. Samples came from the ongoing ImmuneRACE study (first 160 participants) plus 1,254 subjects from 6 global collaborators. Subjects who had been exposed to COVID-19, were actively infected with it, or had recovered from it provided the deeply sampled blood TCRbeta repertoires that made up the dataset. The repertoires were released in a freely available public database intended as a resource for research on the immune response to SARS-CoV-2. Sample metadata almost always included a de-identified subject ID, COVID-19 status, age in years and sex. HLA class I and class II types, where available, came from metadata supplied by the sample provider rather than from assay-based typing. Results the study describes overall, beyond this receptor: The quantity of clinical and demographic metadata differed by source and by participant and was supplied without curation.

Enrolling through a virtual design, the prospective study's participants ranged in age from about 18 to 89 years and lived across roughly 24 United States geographic areas. In the prospective study, participants were assigned to cohorts based on the clinical history participants reported in a screening survey and a study questionnaire. Recovered participants in ImmuneRACE Cohort 3 were defined as having two consecutive negative NP/OP PCR tests, clearance from a healthcare professional, or resolution of symptoms. In the prospective study, mobile phlebotomists collected whole blood, serum and a nasopharyngeal or oropharyngeal swab from each participant. Additional blood draws and questionnaires over an approximately 2-month period could optionally be provided by prospective study participants. Prospective study blood samples were shipped either frozen or at room temperature before DNA extraction.

CDR1 and CDR2 are drawn from the germline V gene: SGHDT, YYEEEE. CDR3 length: 11 amino acids, cysteine to phenylalanine. Kept here is only the CDR3 DNA, which spans 33 bases and is read in frame from base 1. V gives up 4 bases and J gives up 3 bases, and the segment between their germline ends measures 4 bases. This clone is a singleton in its sample. Its specific antigen is unknown. The sample holds no much larger clone one base away, and base qualities are not on file. The immunoSEQ Assay, a bias-controlled multiplex PCR, was used to amplify TCRbeta CDR3 regions from genomic DNA. Per the authors' processing: Within the assay, amplification of reference gene primers was used to estimate how many nucleated cells each sample contained. Sequence reads were collapsed and filtered to measure the absolute abundance of every unique TCRbeta CDR3 rearrangement. Productive Simpson clonality was computed per sample as the square root of Simpson's diversity index over productive rearrangements. In its TCRdb copy, this immuneACCESS table keeps in-frame sequences only and misses some clones. Where compared with another copy, unresolved V genes explain less than half of these, and the others have no known cause. That table gives V, J and clone size, and the DNA gave D and trimming. The sample records some 260,000 clones, over 80% of which are singletons. The ten largest clones take up around 2% of the sample.

The sequencing input was PBMCs or T cells enriched from blood (not recorded which). The V gene is TRBV5-6 and the J gene is TRBJ2-5, with the D gene call left open. The source of this sequence is a woman under 30 who had recovered from COVID-19. Here is the DNA: TGTGCCAGCAGCGTCAAAGAGACCCAGTACTTC. Translated, it gives CASSVKETQYF.